The 24 T cell receptor beta chains presented below share a single source sample, sequenced in a study of OX40 agonist ivuxolimab in advanced cancers. The method was immunoSEQ multiplex PCR; TCRdb's version includes in-frame clones alone and lacks a portion of them. The sample shows fewer than 70,000 clones, approximately 90% of them seen only once. The sequencing here drew on CD4+ or CD8+ T cells sorted from blood, taken in a trial of the OX40 agonist ivuxolimab. The receptors stem from an adult with an advanced solid tumor such as melanoma, head and neck, liver or kidney cancer.

DNA of the CDR3: TGTGCCAGCAGCCCTGGGACAGGGGGAGGCTACACCTTC. Its protein product is CASSPGTGGGYTF. The gene calls are TRBV9 and TRBJ1-2; 11 nucleotides match TRBD1. Losses at the gene ends were 4 bases for V and 8 bases for J; bases not matched to a gene: 4. The CDR3 runs to 13 residues. The germline gives CDR1 SGDLS, CDR2 YYNGEE. The entire variable domain, with the rest obtained from reference TRBV9 and TRBJ1-2, is as follows: DSGVTQTPKHLITATGQRVTLRCSPRSGDLSVYWYQQSLDQGLQFLIQYYNGEERAKGNILERFSAQQFPDLHSELNLSSLELGDSALYFCASSPGTGGGYTFGSGTRLTVV.

This chain joins TRBV5-1 and TRBJ2-7; no clear D gene. This CDR3 has 15 residues. Germline assignment: CDR1 SGHRS and CDR2 YFSETQ. Trimming cost V 0 bases and J 3 bases, with 13 bases left between them. DNA for the CDR3: TGCGCCAGCAGCTTGGACCCCGACTGGAACTACGAGCAGTACTTC. It translates to CASSLDPDWNYEQYF.

The J gene is TRBJ2-3, the V gene TRBV7-6; D possibly corresponds to TRBD1 (5 bases). Germline assignment: CDR1 SGHVS and CDR2 FNYEAQ. The CDR3 covers 12 residues. V was shortened by 5 bases and J by 5 bases, with 8 bases between the two germline ends. The CDR3 sequence: CASSPQGDTQYF. The CDR3 region has the DNA TGTGCCAGCAGCCCCCAGGGAGATACGCAGTATTTT.

This clone was seen only a few times. V and J are TRBV2 and TRBJ1-5; D is possibly TRBD1 (5 bases). Germline lookup yields CDR1 SNHLY and CDR2 FYNNEI. The V end lost 4 bases, the J end lost 4 bases, and 11 bases lay between the germline ends. This CDR3 is built from 14 residues. CDR3: CASSAGKGNQPQHF. The CDR3 bases are TGTGCCAGCAGTGCAGGGAAAGGAAATCAGCCCCAGCATTTT.

The J gene is TRBJ2-7, the V gene TRBV6-4, with D unclear. The germline V gene has CDR1 MRHNA and CDR2 SNTAGT. The CDR3 spans 13 residues. V lost 6 bases, J lost 6 bases, and 15 bases lay in between. CDR3 sequence reads: CASSPALACEQYF. The CDR3, as DNA: TGTGCCAGCAGCCCAGCTTTGGCTTGCGAGCAGTACTTC.

The V gene is TRBV28, the J gene TRBJ2-7; TRBD2 agrees at 8 bases. V dropped 3 bases and J dropped 1; count of bases not matched to a gene: 8. CDR1 MDHEN and CDR2 SYDVKM come from the germline V gene. CDR3 length: 16 residues. CDR3 sequence (DNA): TGTGCCAGCAGTTTCGGCTACGGCGGGAGGTCCTACGAGCAGTACTTC. This codes for CASSFGYGGRSYEQYF. Variable domain in full (rest from reference TRBV28 and TRBJ2-7): DVKVTQSSRYLVKRTGEKVFLECVQDMDHENMFWYRQDPGLGLRLIYFSYDVKMKEKGDIPEGYSVSREKKERFSLILESASTNQTSMYLCASSFGYGGRSYEQYFGPGTRLTVT.

In this sample, this clone turned up once. At one end, the junction sequence differs from germline, possibly due to a read error. The V call is TRBV25-1, the J call TRBJ2-1, with D perhaps matching TRBD1 or TRBD2 (5 bases each). CDR1 is MGHDK, CDR2 SYGVNS, per germline. The CDR3 extends over 15 amino acids. The CDR3, as DNA: TGTGCCAGCAGCAACCGGGACCTGGTCTACAGTGAGCAGTTCTTC. It encodes CASSNRDLVYSEQFF.

The chain uses TRBV2 and TRBJ2-7; D is unresolved. Trimming took off 1 base at V and 3 bases at J, with 7 bases between the two ends. The germline gives CDR1 SNHLY, CDR2 FYNNEI. This CDR3 region has 13 residues. The CDR3 nucleotides are TGTGCCAGCAGTGAAGTGCTGAGCTACGAGCAGTACGTC. This gives the protein CASSEVLSYEQYV.

V usage is TRBV4-1 and J usage is TRBJ2-7; D gene ambiguous. CDR3 length equals 12 residues. V lost 0 bases to trimming and J lost 7 bases, with 7 bases between them. The germline V gene has CDR1 MGHRA and CDR2 YSYEKL. DNA for the CDR3: TGCGCCAGCAGCCAAGAGAATTTGGAGCAGTACGTC. It specifies CASSQENLEQYV.

The J gene is TRBJ2-7, the V gene TRBV15, with a tentative D call TRBD1 (7 bases). Germline CDR1 reads LNHNV; CDR2 reads YYDKDF (reference sequence). Between the trimmed V and J ends, which lost 2 bases and 4 bases, there was a span of 12 bases. The CDR3 is made up of 14 amino acids. CDR3 sequence reads: CATSRRRGPYEQYF. The CDR3 nucleotides read TGTGCCACCAGCAGACGGAGGGGGCCTTACGAGCAGTACTTC.

V is TRBV9 and J is TRBJ1-1; D perhaps matches TRBD1 (5 bases). CDR1 and CDR2 (germline): SGDLS, YYNGEE. The CDR3 runs 14 residues. Trimming took off 2 bases at V and 7 bases at J, with 15 bases between the two ends. This CDR3 is CASSVSGKVGEAFF. Here the CDR3 DNA reads TGTGCCAGCAGCGTTTCAGGGAAGGTGGGTGAAGCTTTCTTT.

This chain links TRBV5-4 with TRBJ2-2, with D possibly TRBD2 on 6 matching bases. The CDR3 extends over 16 amino acids. Trimming stripped 3 bases from V and 3 bases from J, with 15 bases between. The germline V gene encodes CDR1 SGHNT and CDR2 YYREEE (reference sequence). The CDR3: CASSSGDSGYTGELFF. Here the CDR3 DNA reads TGTGCCAGCAGCTCTGGTGATAGCGGATACACCGGGGAGCTGTTTTTT.

This chain connects TRBV5-3 to TRBJ2-6; D is perhaps TRBD1 or TRBD2 (6 bases each). TRBV5-3 is classed as an ORF, of uncertain function. The CDR3 totals 19 residues. V lost 4 bases to trimming and J lost 4 bases, with 24 bases between them. CDR3 nucleotide sequence: TGTGCCAGAAGCCCTCCGGTGGGGGGCGAAAGGACCGGGGCCAACGTCCTGACTTTC. Protein sequence: CARSPPVGGERTGANVLTF.

In nucleotides, the CDR3 is TGTGCCAGCAGCTTAGTGACGGCGGCGGGGGCCACAGATACGCAGTATTTT. It specifies CASSLVTAAGATDTQYF. The chain carries TRBV7-2 and TRBJ2-3, with D tentatively TRBD2 (7 bases). The CDR3 length is 17 residues. CDR1 and CDR2 from the germline V gene are SGHTA and FQGNSA. V was pared by 1 base and J by 2 bases, with 16 bases between.

The V gene is TRBV4-1, the J gene TRBJ2-3; the D gene is possibly TRBD2 (5 bases). Trimming took off 0 bases at V and 2 bases at J, with 12 bases between the two ends. Germline V gene data show CDR1 as MGHRA and CDR2 as YSYEKL. The CDR3 totals 16 residues. The CDR3 loop is CASSQDHGLSTDTQYF. CDR3 in DNA: TGCGCCAGCAGCCAAGATCACGGACTTTCCACAGATACGCAGTATTTT.

This chain joins TRBV5-8 and TRBJ2-1; 12 nucleotides align to TRBD2. The junction had 13 bases not matched to a gene; V was cut back by 0 bases and J by 3 bases. Germline CDR1 and CDR2: SGHTS and YDEGEE. CDR3 length: 20 amino acids. The CDR3 nucleotides read TGTGCCAGCAGCTTGGAAGGGTGGCTAGCGGGAGGGCCTTTCTACAATGAGCAGTTCTTC. Its protein is CASSLEGWLAGGPFYNEQFF.

This rearrangement joins TRBV28 to TRBJ2-7; D is uncertain. In germline, CDR1 is MDHEN, CDR2 SYDVKM. V was pared by 3 bases and J by 0 bases, with 9 bases between. CDR3 size: 14 residues. The CDR3 sequence is CASSFLASSYEQYF. CDR3 DNA: TGTGCCAGCAGTTTTCTCGCCAGCTCCTACGAGCAGTACTTC. Complete variable domain (other parts from reference TRBV28 and TRBJ2-7): DVKVTQSSRYLVKRTGEKVFLECVQDMDHENMFWYRQDPGLGLRLIYFSYDVKMKEKGDIPEGYSVSREKKERFSLILESASTNQTSMYLCASSFLASSYEQYFGPGTRLTVT.

The rearrangement links TRBV25-1 to TRBJ2-7; D gene uncertain. With 6 bases removed from V and 6 bases from J, the gap between germline ends came to 9 bases. Per the germline V gene, CDR1 is MGHDK and CDR2 is SYGVNS. This CDR3 has 11 amino acids. The CDR3 loop reads CASRTLSEQYF. The CDR3 DNA reads as TGTGCCAGCAGAACTCTTTCCGAGCAGTACTTC.

The V and J genes are TRBV4-1 and TRBJ1-1, with a possible D match to TRBD1 (5 bases). V lost 1 base and J lost 0, with 12 bases in between. The length of the CDR3 is 16 residues. CDR1 MGHRA and CDR2 YSYEKL come from the germline V gene. The CDR3 spells CASSQGSGGMNTEAFF. CDR3 nucleotide sequence: TGCGCCAGCAGCCAAGGGTCGGGGGGAATGAACACTGAAGCTTTCTTT.

The V call is TRBV6-5, the J call TRBJ2-7, with D possibly being TRBD2 (6 bases). The germline V gene encodes CDR1 MNHEY and CDR2 SVGAGI. The germline V and J ends were trimmed by 6 bases and 7 bases, with 13 bases remaining between them. The CDR3 is made up of 12 amino acids. CDR3 sequence reads: CASSLPGGEQYV. In DNA, the CDR3 is TGTGCCAGCAGCCTCCCTGGGGGGGAGCAGTACGTC.

The chain combines TRBV4-3 with TRBJ2-3; the D call may be TRBD1 or TRBD2 (5 bases each). Germline loops: CDR1 LGHNA, CDR2 YSLEER. The CDR3 has 14 residues. Between the trimmed V and J ends, which lost 4 bases and 7 bases, there was a span of 15 bases. CDR3 DNA sequence: TGCGCCAGCAGCCCGGGGCGAGGCGGATATACGCAGTATTTT. As protein: CASSPGRGGYTQYF.

The chain has TRBV7-8 and TRBJ2-5; D may be TRBD1 (5 bases). The germline gives CDR1 SGHVS, CDR2 FQNEAQ. Trimming removed 2 bases from V and 5 bases from J, with 18 bases in between. The CDR3 runs to 16 residues. CDR3 amino acids: CASSLNPDSSWETQYF. The CDR3 DNA follows: TGTGCCAGCAGCTTAAACCCAGACAGTAGCTGGGAGACCCAGTACTTC.

This sequence joins TRBV27 and TRBJ1-1, with unresolved D. The CDR3 consists of 13 residues. Looked up from germline, CDR1 is MNHEY and CDR2 is SMNVEV (reference sequence). V shed 2 bases and J shed 11 bases, with 15 bases lying between them. The CDR3 reads CASSLAGDGWAFF. The CDR3 nucleotides are TGTGCCAGCAGTTTAGCAGGCGATGGATGGGCTTTCTTT.

The chain is built from TRBV9 and TRBJ1-2; 8 bases match TRBD1. This CDR3 is built from 15 residues. Looked up from germline, CDR1 is SGDLS and CDR2 is YYNGEE. V gave up 4 bases and J gave up 4 bases; unmatched junction bases: 9. This chain's CDR3 is CASSTPGQAFYGYTF. CDR3 coding DNA: TGTGCCAGCAGCACACCGGGACAGGCGTTCTATGGCTACACCTTC.